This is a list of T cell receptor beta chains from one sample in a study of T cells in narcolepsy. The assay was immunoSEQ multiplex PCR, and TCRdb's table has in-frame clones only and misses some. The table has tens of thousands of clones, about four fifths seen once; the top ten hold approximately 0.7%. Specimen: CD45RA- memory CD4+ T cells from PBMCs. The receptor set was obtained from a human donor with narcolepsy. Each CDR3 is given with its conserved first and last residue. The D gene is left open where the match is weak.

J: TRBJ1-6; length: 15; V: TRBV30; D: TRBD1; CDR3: CAWSVPGRGSSPLHF; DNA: TGTGCCTGGAGTGTACCGGGCAGGGGGTCGTCACCCCTCCACTTT
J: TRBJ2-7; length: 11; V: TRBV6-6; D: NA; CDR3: CASRDNDEQYF; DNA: TGTGCCAGCAGGGACAATGACGAGCAGTACTTC
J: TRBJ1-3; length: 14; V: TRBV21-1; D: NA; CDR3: CASSKAGFRNTIYF; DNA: TGTGCCAGCAGCAAAGCCGGGTTCAGAAACACCATATATTTT
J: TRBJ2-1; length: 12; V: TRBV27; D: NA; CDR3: CASSYRESEQFF; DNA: TGTGCCAGCAGTTATAGGGAGAGTGAGCAGTTCTTC
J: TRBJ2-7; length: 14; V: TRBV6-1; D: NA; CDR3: CASTYTQSPYEQYF; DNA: TGTGCCAGCACCTACACTCAGAGCCCCTACGAGCAGTACTTC
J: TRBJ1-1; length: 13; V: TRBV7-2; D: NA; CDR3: CASILGLDTEAFF; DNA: TGTGCCAGCATCCTGGGCCTCGACACTGAAGCTTTCTTT
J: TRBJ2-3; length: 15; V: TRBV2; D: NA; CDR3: CASKDPGWSTDTQYF; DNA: TGTGCCAGCAAAGACCCTGGGTGGAGCACAGATACGCAGTATTTT
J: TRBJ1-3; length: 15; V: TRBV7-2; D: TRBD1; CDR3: CASSLEGAFGNTIYF; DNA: TGTGCCAGCAGCTTAGAGGGGGCGTTTGGAAACACCATATATTTT
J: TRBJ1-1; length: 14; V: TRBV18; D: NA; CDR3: CASSLQQTNTEAFF; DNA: TGTGCCAGCTCATTACAACAGACGAACACTGAAGCTTTCTTT
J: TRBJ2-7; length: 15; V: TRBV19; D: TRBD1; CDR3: CASSTRQGAGVEQYF; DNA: TGTGCCAGTAGTACCCGACAGGGGGCTGGGGTCGAGCAGTACTTC
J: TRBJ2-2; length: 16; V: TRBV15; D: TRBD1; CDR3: CATSRETGGNTGELFF; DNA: TGTGCCACCAGCAGAGAGACAGGGGGAAACACCGGGGAGCTGTTTTTT
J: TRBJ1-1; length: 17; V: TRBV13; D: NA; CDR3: CASSNSLEGGGYTEAFF; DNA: TGTGCCAGCAGCAATTCACTAGAGGGAGGAGGGTACACTGAAGCTTTCTTT
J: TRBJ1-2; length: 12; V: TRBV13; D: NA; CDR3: CASSLRGAGYTF; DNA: TGTGCCAGCAGCTTAAGGGGGGCTGGCTACACCTTC